Following are 27 T cell receptor beta chains from one sample sequenced in a study of identical twins. TCRdb fed the 5' RACE reads into MiXCR, producing one record per CDR3 protein. This sample has approximately 600,000 distinct CDR3 sequences, with over 8.5% found just once. These same records also appear under a second study, on yellow fever vaccine responses in identical twins.

Sequencing was done on a sample of PBMCs. The receptors come from a woman younger than 30 in good health.

The table lists this clonotype with a few counts. The chain combines TRBV20-1 with TRBJ2-1; 11 nucleotides agree with TRBD2. The CDR3 extends over 16 amino acids. Germline CDR1 is DFQATT and CDR2 is SNEGSKA (reference sequence). V lost 0 bases and J lost 8; bases outside the gene matches: 9. The CDR3 DNA reads as TGCAGTGCTAGAGACCCCGAGACTAGCGGGATCTATGAGCAGTTCTTC. This codes for CSARDPETSGIYEQFF.

The chain has TRBV12-3 or TRBV12-4 and TRBJ2-1; TRBD2 matches 10 bases. CDR3 length: 19 amino acids. V lost 4 bases, J lost 7 bases, and 19 bases stayed unmatched. The CDR3 bases are TGTGCCAGCAGTTCAAATATCCGACTAGCGGGCACAAGAGGTAATGAGCAGTTCTTC. It specifies CASSSNIRLAGTRGNEQFF.

J is TRBJ1-5 and V is TRBV12-3 or TRBV12-4, with 7 bases lining up with TRBD1. The V and J ends lost 5 bases and 7 bases, in that order; junction bases with no gene match: 11. The CDR3 loop spans 15 amino acids. CDR3 sequence reads: CASSDDRAWGQPQHF. The DNA of the CDR3 is TGTGCCAGCAGTGACGACAGGGCTTGGGGCCAGCCCCAGCATTTT.

This clonotype came up a few times. This rearrangement joins TRBV28 to TRBJ2-2; the match to TRBD2 covers 11 bases. The junction had 7 bases not matched to a gene; V was cut back by 5 bases and J by 2 bases. The CDR3 has 17 amino acids. The germline V gene has CDR1 MDHEN and CDR2 SYDVKM. CDR3 protein: CASSTPGLAENTGELFF. For the CDR3, the DNA is TGTGCCAGCAGTACGCCGGGACTAGCGGAAAACACCGGGGAGCTGTTTTTT.

The rearrangement links TRBV6-2 or TRBV6-3 to TRBJ2-3; maybe TRBD2 (6 bases). V lost 10 bases to trimming and J lost 1 base, with 12 bases between them. CDR1 and CDR2 from the germline V gene are MNHEY and SVGEGT. This CDR3 spans 13 amino acids. The CDR3 reads CAMSGPGTDTQYF. CDR3 sequence (DNA): TGTGCCATGAGCGGGCCTGGCACAGATACGCAGTATTTT.

This clonotype was picked up a small number of times. The gene calls are TRBV10-3 and TRBJ2-1, with TRBD2 identical over 7 bases. CDR1 is ENHRY and CDR2 is SYGVKD in the germline V gene. The CDR3 runs to 14 residues. The J segment lost 9 bases and the V segment lost 3 bases, leaving 8 bases of the junction unmatched. The CDR3 loop reads CAISDPGPGGEQFF. CDR3 nucleotides: TGTGCCATCAGTGACCCGGGACCGGGGGGTGAGCAGTTCTTC.

This clonotype was seen many times. This chain connects TRBV11-2 to TRBJ2-7; D perhaps matches TRBD1 (6 bases). This CDR3 is built from 17 residues. The V gene's germline CDR1 is SGHAT and CDR2 FQNNGV. V was trimmed by 0 bases and J by 2 bases, leaving 17 bases between them. CDR3 loop: CASSLDLGAGAPYEQYF. The CDR3 region has the DNA TGTGCCAGCAGCTTAGACCTAGGGGCAGGGGCCCCCTACGAGCAGTACTTC.

This chain connects TRBV20-1 to TRBJ2-2, with D possibly TRBD1 on 6 matching bases. The CDR3 is 14 amino acids. V lost 0 bases to trimming and J lost 4 bases, with 9 bases between them. Germline assignment: CDR1 DFQATT and CDR2 SNEGSKA (reference sequence). The CDR3 DNA follows: TGCAGTGCTAGAGATGTACAGGGCACCGGGGAGCTGTTTTTT. Translating gives CSARDVQGTGELFF.

This clonotype has more than one count but fewer than ten. The J gene is TRBJ1-5, the V gene TRBV24-1; 9 bases fit TRBD1. Trimming cost V 3 bases and J 2 bases; bases outside gene matches: 4. Looked up from germline, CDR1 is KGHDR and CDR2 is SFDVKD. The CDR3 totals 16 residues. This CDR3 reads CATSDRDRGGNQPQHF. In DNA, the CDR3 is TGTGCCACCAGTGATCGCGACAGGGGGGGCAATCAGCCCCAGCATTTT.

The table lists this clonotype with many counts. The chain carries TRBV3-1 and TRBJ2-5, with D hard to call. This CDR3 is built from 14 residues. Germline loops: CDR1 LGHDT, CDR2 YNNKEL (reference sequence). Trimming shortened V by 0 bases and J by 0 bases, and 5 bases separated the two germline ends. The CDR3 sequence is CASSQEQYQETQYF. The CDR3 DNA sequence: TGTGCCAGCAGCCAAGAACAGTACCAAGAGACCCAGTACTTC.

The chain carries TRBV9 and TRBJ2-3, with TRBD2 identical over 8 bases. Germline CDR1 SGDLS, CDR2 YYNGEE. The CDR3 runs to 15 residues. J lost 4 bases, V lost 2 bases, and 6 bases had no gene match. The chain's CDR3 is CASSVSGGAPDTQYF. The CDR3 DNA follows: TGTGCCAGCAGCGTGTCCGGGGGGGCCCCAGATACGCAGTATTTT. Based on the CDR3 plus reference TRBV9 and TRBJ2-3, the full variable domain is DSGVTQTPKHLITATGQRVTLRCSPRSGDLSVYWYQQSLDQGLQFLIQYYNGEERAKGNILERFSAQQFPDLHSELNLSSLELGDSALYFCASSVSGGAPDTQYFGPGTRLTVL.

The V gene is TRBV10-3, the J gene TRBJ1-2, with a possible D match to TRBD1 (5 bases). This CDR3 contains 17 residues. Between the trimmed V and J ends, which lost 0 bases and 10 bases, there was a span of 24 bases. The germline V gene has CDR1 ENHRY and CDR2 SYGVKD. The CDR3 spells CAISESRGTSRTFDYTF. The DNA of the CDR3 is TGTGCCATCAGTGAGTCTCGTGGGACGTCACGAACCTTTGACTACACCTTC.

CDR3 residues: CASSYSTAASPSREQFF. CDR3 coding DNA: TGTGCCAGCAGTTACTCGACGGCGGCTAGCCCCTCCCGTGAGCAGTTCTTC. V gene TRBV6-2 or TRBV6-3 combines with J gene TRBJ2-1; perhaps TRBD2 as D (5 bases). The V gene lost 0 bases and the J gene lost 9 bases, with 21 bases spanning the gap. The germline CDR1 and CDR2 sequences are MNHEY and SVGEGT. The CDR3 covers 17 residues.

This clonotype came up many times. This chain uses TRBV12-3 or TRBV12-4 with TRBJ2-7, with a weak D call TRBD2 (5 bases). This CDR3 region has 14 residues. V lost 3 bases and J lost 6, with 15 bases in between. The CDR3 DNA follows: TGTGCCAGCAGTTTTTCGAGAGGGATGCCCGAGCAGTACTTC. The encoded protein is CASSFSRGMPEQYF.

This clonotype was picked up a small number of times. V and J are TRBV12-3 or TRBV12-4 and TRBJ2-7; D gene uncertain. There are 13 residues in the CDR3. Trimming took 3 bases from V and 3 from J, leaving 9 bases between them. CDR3: CASSLFAGYEQYF. CDR3 DNA: TGTGCCAGCAGTTTGTTTGCAGGCTACGAGCAGTACTTC.

This clonotype was counted only a few times. The chain combines TRBV27 with TRBJ2-1, with D possibly being TRBD1 (5 bases). The CDR3 has 15 amino acids. Germline-derived CDR1 and CDR2 are MNHEY and SMNVEV (reference sequence). The V end was cut by 4 bases, the J end by 0 bases, with 10 bases between. The CDR3 region has the DNA TGTGCCAGCAGTTCCCGACAGAGCTCCTACAATGAGCAGTTCTTC. This gives the protein CASSSRQSSYNEQFF.

The sample holds a few counts of this clonotype. V is TRBV6-2 or TRBV6-3 and J is TRBJ1-1; D call uncertain. The CDR3 covers 12 residues. The V gene lost 6 bases and the J gene lost 8 bases, with 13 bases spanning the gap. Germline V gene sequence: CDR1 MNHEY, CDR2 SVGEGT. The CDR3 is CASSRTRTEAFF. CDR3 DNA sequence: TGTGCCAGCAGCCGAACCCGGACCGAAGCTTTCTTT.

In its sample, this clonotype was seen many times. The chain couples TRBV6-2 or TRBV6-3 to TRBJ2-3, with TRBD2 matching 13 bases. The J segment lost 2 bases and the V segment lost 6 bases, leaving 11 bases of the junction unmatched. Germline V CDR1 and CDR2: MNHEY, SVGEGT. The CDR3 is made up of 18 amino acids. CDR3 bases: TGTGCCAGCAGATCTTCTGGACTAGCGGGGGATTTCACAGATACGCAGTATTTT. This translates into CASRSSGLAGDFTDTQYF.

In DNA, the CDR3 is TGTGCCAGCAGTTTAGGGTTTTGGTCTAGCAGACCGGAGACCCAGTACTTC. The encoded protein is CASSLGFWSSRPETQYF. The rearrangement uses TRBV12-3 or TRBV12-4 and TRBJ2-5; the D gene is possibly TRBD2 (5 bases). The CDR3 covers 17 residues. V was pared by 1 base and J by 5 bases, with 20 bases between.

In this sample, this clonotype turned up many times. This chain uses TRBV5-5 with TRBJ2-1, with D possibly being TRBD1 or TRBD2 (6 bases each). This CDR3 is built from 15 residues. V shed 2 bases and J shed 8 bases, with 17 bases lying between them. Looked up from germline, CDR1 is SGHKS and CDR2 is YYEKEE (reference sequence). The DNA for the CDR3 is TGTGCCAGCAGCTTCACCCGGGGGCGATTGGATGAGCAGTTCTTC. Translating it yields CASSFTRGRLDEQFF. The entire variable domain, with the rest obtained from reference TRBV5-5 and TRBJ2-1, is as follows: DAGVTQSPTHLIKTRGQQVTLRCSPISGHKSVSWYQQVLGQGPQFIFQYYEKEERGRGNFPDRFSARQFPNYSSELNVNALLLGDSALYLCASSFTRGRLDEQFFGPGTRLTVL.

This clonotype has more than one count but fewer than ten. The chain employs TRBV29-1 and TRBJ1-2; TRBD1 aligns across 9 bases. V trimming: 6 bases; J trimming: 4 bases; junction bases outside the gene matches: 3. CDR3 length: 12 residues. From germline, CDR1 is SQVTM and CDR2 ANQGSEA. The CDR3 loop is CSVQDRGYGYTF. The DNA for the CDR3 is TGCAGCGTGCAGGACAGGGGCTATGGCTACACCTTC.

This clonotype was seen repeatedly, ten times or more. The chain recombines TRBV5-1 with TRBJ2-3; D is ambiguous. V was pared by 5 bases and J by 0 bases, with 16 bases between. The CDR3 extends over 16 amino acids. From germline, CDR1 is SGHRS and CDR2 YFSETQ. The CDR3 reads CASSSNPSGSTDTQYF. CDR3 nucleotide sequence: TGCGCCAGCAGTTCGAACCCATCCGGGAGCACAGATACGCAGTATTTT.

The CDR3 region has the DNA TGTGCCAGCAGTTCCTGGACTAGCGGGAGGGTGGTCAAAAACATTCAGTACTTC. Its protein product is CASSSWTSGRVVKNIQYF. V is TRBV6-5 and J is TRBJ2-4; 15 nucleotides agree with TRBD2. CDR3 size: 18 residues. Losses at the gene ends were 4 bases for V and 3 bases for J; bases not matched to a gene: 7. The germline CDR1 and CDR2 sequences are MNHEY and SVGAGI.

This clonotype was detected a few times. The J gene is TRBJ2-7, the V gene TRBV9, with TRBD2 matching over 8 bases. Trimming took 4 bases from V and 3 from J; bases not matched to a gene: 18. The CDR3 is 18 residues long. CDR1 is SGDLS, CDR2 YYNGEE, per germline. CDR3 protein: CASSPSLASGGSNYEQYF. The CDR3 region has the DNA TGTGCCAGCAGCCCGAGTTTAGCCAGCGGGGGTTCAAACTACGAGCAGTACTTC.

The V gene is TRBV2, the J gene TRBJ1-5; weak D call: TRBD1 (5 bases). Germline CDR1 SNHLY, CDR2 FYNNEI. The CDR3 totals 15 residues. V lost 6 bases, J lost 2 bases, and 14 bases lay in between. The chain's CDR3 is CASRTGGSGNQPQHF. The DNA of the CDR3 is TGTGCCAGCAGGACGGGGGGTTCGGGCAATCAGCCCCAGCATTTT. The whole variable domain, filled in from reference TRBV2 and TRBJ1-5, reads EPEVTQTPSHQVTQMGQEVILRCVPISNHLYFYWYRQILGQKVEFLVSFYNNEISEKSEIFDDQFSVERPDGSNFTLKIRSTKLEDSAMYFCASRTGGSGNQPQHFGDGTRLSIL.

This clonotype has ten or more counts. The J gene is TRBJ2-2, the V gene TRBV4-3, with 12 bases lining up with TRBD2. V shed 0 bases and J 5 bases; nucleotides not matched to a gene: 7. The CDR3 contains 18 residues. Germline-derived CDR1 and CDR2 are LGHNA and YSLEER. The CDR3, as DNA: TGCGCCAGCAGCCAAGACGCGACTAGCGGGAGTTGGACCGGGGAGCTGTTTTTT. Translated, it gives CASSQDATSGSWTGELFF.

The table lists this clonotype with many counts. The chain carries TRBV29-1 and TRBJ2-2; D remains unclear. V shed 4 bases and J shed 0 bases, with 12 bases lying between them. The CDR3 is 15 residues long. The germline V gene has CDR1 SQVTM and CDR2 ANQGSEA. The CDR3 nucleotides are TGCAGCGTTGTATTGCCCGCCACGAACACCGGGGAGCTGTTTTTT. Translation: CSVVLPATNTGELFF.